This T cell receptor (beta chain) was identified during a study of blood T cell repertoires in COVID-19. This CDR3 comprises 14 residues. The germline V and J ends were trimmed by 5 bases and 1 base, with 9 bases remaining between them. Germline CDR1 is SGHAT and CDR2 is FQNNGV. Sequencing used immunoSEQ multiplex PCR; TCRdb keeps in-frame clones, though not all of them. The repertoire holds about 160,000 clones, with 82% as singletons. The V and J genes are TRBV11-2 and TRBJ2-1; possibly TRBD1 for D (6 bases). Source material: PBMCs or T cells enriched from blood (not recorded which). The source is a man aged 55 to 70 who had recovered from COVID-19. The DNA for the CDR3 is TGTGCCAGCAGCGTCGGGACATCCTACAATGAGCAGTTCTTC. Amino acid sequence: CASSVGTSYNEQFF.